The 18 T cell receptor beta chains below all came from one sample that was sequenced in a study of shared clonotypes between healthy human individuals. Naive CD8 isolation took CD45RO-negative cells positively selected for CCR7 and excluded terminally differentiated effector memory CD45RA+ cells. The repertoire was sequenced with immunoSEQ multiplex PCR; TCRdb's copy has only in-frame clones and lacks some. The sample lists under 2,000,000 clones, over 85% seen once, with 1.2% in the top ten. Sequencing was carried out using naive CD8+ T cells sorted from blood. The receptor source for this set is a man aged 18 to 29 in good health.

This chain uses TRBV6-5 with TRBJ2-5, with 9 bases aligning to TRBD1. This CDR3 contains 14 residues. Germline V lookup: CDR1 MNHEY, CDR2 SVGAGI. Germline trimming cut 5 bases from V and 6 bases from J; bases unmatched to any gene: 7. In nucleotides, the CDR3 is TGTGCCAGCAGTGCCGGGACAGGGAAAAAGACCCAGTACTTC. Amino acids: CASSAGTGKKTQYF.

This chain links TRBV19 with TRBJ2-2; D is perhaps TRBD2 (6 bases). V lost 0 bases, J lost 1 base, and 9 bases lay in between. CDR1 and CDR2 (germline): LNHDA, SQIVND (reference sequence). This CDR3 has 16 amino acids. In DNA form, the CDR3 reads TGTGCCAGTAGTATAGATCGGGAGAGGAACACCGGGGAGCTGTTTTTT. Residues: CASSIDRERNTGELFF.

To note about this clone: The sample has other DNA sequences that encode this CDR3 too. This rearrangement joins TRBV7-9 to TRBJ1-5; no clear D gene. The V end was cut by 0 bases, the J end by 4 bases, with 4 bases between. Germline lookup yields CDR1 SEHNR and CDR2 FQNEAQ (reference sequence). This CDR3 contains 13 residues. The CDR3 DNA sequence: TGTGCCAGCAGCTTAGCAAGTAATCAGCCCCAGCATTTT. This encodes CASSLASNQPQHF. The full variable domain, rest sourced from reference TRBV7-9 and TRBJ1-5, is DTGVSQNPRHKITKRGQNVTFRCDPISEHNRLYWYRQTLGQGPEFLTYFQNEAQLEKSRLLSDRFSAERPKGSFSTLEIQRTEQGDSAMYLCASSLASNQPQHFGDGTRLSIL.

This chain connects TRBV9 to TRBJ1-6; tentatively, D is TRBD1 (6 bases). Germline-derived CDR1 and CDR2 are SGDLS and YYNGEE. Trimming left V 4 bases short and J 13 bases short, with 12 bases between. The CDR3 is 12 residues long. CDR3 sequence: CASSSTGVPLHF. CDR3 nucleotides: TGTGCCAGCAGCTCGACAGGAGTTCCCCTCCACTTT.

About this clone: This sample includes further DNA sequences coding for the same CDR3. The chain is built from TRBV9 and TRBJ1-3; D is perhaps TRBD1 (6 bases). The CDR3 sequence is 16 residues long. With 0 bases removed from V and 0 bases from J, the gap between germline ends came to 10 bases. Germline values: CDR1 SGDLS, CDR2 YYNGEE. CDR3: CASSVGGGGSGNTIYF. The CDR3 DNA sequence: TGTGCCAGCAGCGTAGGAGGGGGAGGCTCTGGAAACACCATATATTTT.

This clone was counted between two and nine times. This sequence joins TRBV10-1 and TRBJ2-7; D is perhaps TRBD2 (6 bases). V was clipped by 2 bases and J by 10 bases, with 12 bases between them. This CDR3 contains 12 residues. Germline CDR1 reads WNHNN; CDR2 reads SYGVQD (reference sequence). The CDR3 sequence is CASSEPEGLQYF. DNA of the CDR3: TGCGCCAGCAGTGAGCCTGAGGGACTCCAGTACTTC.

The genes are TRBV7-9 and TRBJ2-7, with 7 nucleotides matching TRBD1. Germline trimming cut 2 bases from V and 4 bases from J; bases unmatched to any gene: 8. This CDR3 is 15 amino acids long. Germline-derived CDR1 and CDR2 are SEHNR and FQNEAQ (reference sequence). The CDR3 sequence is CASSLSTGQSYEQYF. DNA for the CDR3: TGTGCCAGCAGCTTAAGTACGGGACAGAGTTACGAGCAGTACTTC.

This clone appeared once. This CDR3 is CASTPLRATRILYEQYF. DNA of the CDR3: TGTGCCAGCACTCCTCTTCGGGCGACCCGTATCCTCTACGAGCAGTACTTC. This chain joins TRBV27 and TRBJ2-7; D not certain. The germline V and J ends were trimmed by 7 bases and 3 bases, with 25 bases remaining between them. This CDR3 contains 17 residues. CDR1 is MNHEY and CDR2 is SMNVEV in the germline V gene (reference sequence).

The rearrangement uses TRBV4-3 and TRBJ1-4; D call uncertain. This CDR3 has 11 amino acids. V gave up 5 bases and J gave up 12 bases, with 10 bases separating them. CDR1 and CDR2 (germline): LGHNA, YSLEER. This chain's CDR3 is CASSAGGELFF. The CDR3 DNA follows: TGCGCCAGCAGCGCAGGTGGGGAACTGTTTTTT.

The genes are TRBV28 and TRBJ2-5; 7 bases line up with TRBD1. The CDR3 runs to 12 residues. CDR1 and CDR2 from the germline V gene are MDHEN and SYDVKM. Trimming at V came to 4 bases and at J to 12 bases, leaving 8 bases not matched to a gene. Here the CDR3 DNA reads TGTGCCAGCAGTTGGACAGGCCGTGATGAGTACTTC. Translation gives CASSWTGRDEYF.

The V gene is TRBV7-2, the J gene TRBJ2-7; 7 bases are a match to TRBD2. The CDR3 totals 15 residues. V was clipped by 1 base and J by 3 bases; unmatched bases: 6. Germline loops: CDR1 SGHTA, CDR2 FQGNSA. The CDR3, as DNA: TGTGCCAGCAGCTTAGGGGCGGGAGCTGGCTACGAGCAGTACTTC. Translated, it gives CASSLGAGAGYEQYF. The variable domain in full, with the rest retrieved from reference TRBV7-2 and TRBJ2-7, is GAGVSQSPSNKVTEKGKDVELRCDPISGHTALYWYRQSLGQGLEFLIYFQGNSAPDKSGLPSDRFSAERTGGSVSTLTIQRTQQEDSAVYLCASSLGAGAGYEQYFGPGTRLTVT.

This sequence joins TRBV5-1 and TRBJ2-1, with D perhaps given as TRBD1 or TRBD2 (6 bases each). CDR1 is SGHRS, CDR2 YFSETQ, per germline. There are 11 residues in the CDR3. V gave up 7 bases and J gave up 9 bases, with 11 bases separating them. The CDR3 coding sequence is TGCGCCAGCGAAGGGGGGTTTGAGCAGTTCTTC. Amino acid sequence: CASEGGFEQFF.

The gene calls are TRBV30 and TRBJ2-3; D might be TRBD1 (6 bases). CDR1 and CDR2 from the germline V gene are GTSNPN and SVGIG (reference sequence). CDR3 size: 16 residues. Trimming cost V 4 bases and J 1 base, with 18 bases left between them. The CDR3 nucleotides read TGTGCCTGGAACTTAGGGGTGGGGGCTGGCACAGATACGCAGTATTTT. Its protein product is CAWNLGVGAGTDTQYF.

This clone has a handful of counts. This sequence joins TRBV11-2 and TRBJ1-6; D unclear. The CDR3 sequence is 15 residues long. In germline, CDR1 is SGHAT, CDR2 FQNNGV. Deletions cut 3 bases from V and 8 bases from J, with 14 bases between. The CDR3 DNA reads as TGTGCCAGCAGCTTGTTTTCTGGGGTGGATTCACCCCTCCACTTT. Protein: CASSLFSGVDSPLHF.

The chain's CDR3 is CASSQDSAVSGNTIYF. The CDR3 DNA reads TGCGCCAGCAGCCAAGATTCAGCAGTCTCTGGAAACACCATATATTTT. The genes are TRBV4-1 and TRBJ1-3; D is unclear. In germline, CDR1 is MGHRA, CDR2 YSYEKL. The CDR3 spans 16 residues. Trimming cost V 0 bases and J 0 bases, with 9 bases left between them.

Of note for this clone: This specimen includes other DNA sequences encoding the same CDR3. The V gene is TRBV7-9, the J gene TRBJ2-7, with D perhaps given as TRBD1 or TRBD2 (5 bases each). There are 13 residues in the CDR3. With 5 bases removed from V and 2 bases from J, the gap between germline ends came to 10 bases. CDR1 is SEHNR, CDR2 FQNEAQ, per germline (reference sequence). This CDR3 reads CASSTGTAYEQYF. The CDR3 nucleotides read TGTGCCAGCAGCACCGGGACCGCCTACGAGCAGTACTTC.

The chain has TRBV7-9 and TRBJ2-3, with D tentatively TRBD2 (6 bases). V gave up 6 bases and J gave up 6 bases, with 25 bases separating them. CDR1 is SEHNR, CDR2 FQNEAQ, per germline (reference sequence). The CDR3 has 17 amino acids. The CDR3 sequence is CASSPPTLADTDDTQYF. Written as DNA, the CDR3 is TGTGCCAGCAGTCCCCCCACCTTAGCGGATACAGATGATACGCAGTATTTT.

The rearrangement links TRBV7-9 to TRBJ2-2, with 9 bases aligning to TRBD2. This CDR3 contains 19 residues. From germline, CDR1 is SEHNR and CDR2 FQNEAQ (reference sequence). Losses at the gene ends were 0 bases for V and 3 bases for J; bases not matched to a gene: 11. CDR3 DNA: TGTGCCAGCAGCTTAGCGGGTAGCGGGAGTGACATATACACCGGGGAGCTGTTTTTT. Protein product: CASSLAGSGSDIYTGELFF.